This TCR beta chain was sequenced in a study of blood T cell repertoires in COVID-19. Generated by immunoSEQ multiplex PCR, the TCRdb table keeps only in-frame clones and is missing some. Counted here are about 35,000 clones, approximately 85% occurring once; the ten biggest clones make up about two fifths. This CDR3 comprises 13 residues. Per the germline V gene, CDR1 is LNHDA and CDR2 is SQIVND (reference sequence). The V gene lost 3 bases and the J gene lost 7 bases, with 12 bases spanning the gap. The source of this sequence is a man between 60 and 75 years old with active or convalescent COVID-19. The V gene is TRBV19, the J gene TRBJ1-1; possibly TRBD1 for D (5 bases). The sample taken for sequencing was peripheral blood. Written as DNA, the CDR3 is TGTGCCAGTAGTATCCGCAGGGCGAGTGAAGCTTTCTTT. Encoded protein: CASSIRRASEAFF.